This T cell receptor (beta chain) was profiled in a study of T cells in Graves' hyperthyroidism and ophthalmopathy. Researchers amplified the TCR beta CDR3 regions from RNA transcripts. The primer set for the first-round RT-PCR of the TCR CDR3 was HTBI. TCRdb re-derived calls from the multiplex PCR reads in MiXCR, one entry per CDR3 protein. In the table there are around 350,000 distinct CDR3 sequences, 19% of which are singletons. This CDR3 contains 12 residues. CDR1 MDHEN and CDR2 SYDVKM come from the germline V gene. V lost 3 bases to trimming and J lost 6 bases, with 8 bases between them. This rearrangement joins TRBV28 to TRBJ1-1; no reliable D call. The sequence was obtained from a woman aged 18-30 years with Graves' hyperthyroidism. Sequencing was performed on blood. The CDR3 region has the DNA TGTGCCAGCAGTTTGACCAAACCTGAAGCTTTCTTT. Translation gives CASSLTKPEAFF.